Described below is a single TCR beta chain sequence and its context. Its antigen specificity is not known. There are no base qualities to consult, and no much larger clone falls within one base. The data originate from a study of T cells in Graves' hyperthyroidism and ophthalmopathy (dated by TCRdb to about 2019). For the wider study: Peripheral blood samples were taken at the time of initial diagnosis, prior to any treatment. TCR Vbeta CDR3 sequencing of 135 peripheral blood samples (roughly 43 ophthalmopathy, about 74 hyperthyroidism and approximately 17 progressor patients) is reported in the paper. Following sampling, methimazole starting at 30 mg daily was given to hyperthyroidism patients, and high-dose intravenous methylprednisolone was given to ophthalmopathy patients. The study also compared thyroid tissue and blood T-cell repertoires from a handful of Graves' hyperthyroidism patients. Whether ophthalmopathy could be predicted prospectively was tested in an independent validation cohort made up of about 18 hyperthyroidism patients plus 17 patients who later progressed to ophthalmopathy. TCR V-J signatures able to tell the groups apart were searched for in a discovery cohort of about a hundred patients, of whom over 40 had Graves' ophthalmopathy and roughly 57 had stable Graves' hyperthyroidism. The roughly 91 discovery patients were randomly divided into training and test sets at a 7:3 ratio. Beyond this particular receptor, the publication reports: Most expanded thyroid clonotypes (frequency above 0.001) were also detected in blood, suggesting blood repertoires may reflect thyroid immune responses. In cross-validation, a model built on a 13 V-J signature told ophthalmopathy apart from stable hyperthyroidism with approximately 90% sensitivity and roughly 82% specificity, and in testing the same model reached 80%/75%. In validation, progression to ophthalmopathy was predicted by the model with 55% to 71% sensitivity and 72% to 80% specificity, a median of approximately 6.5 months before onset. No statistical method was used to fix the sample size in advance, and group allocation was not hidden from the investigators.

Amplification of TCR beta CDR3 regions was carried out from RNA transcripts. The first round of RT-PCR for the TCR CDR3 was performed with the HTBI primer set and the Qiagen OneStep RT-PCR kit. The libraries were constructed in a second round of multiplex PCR and then size-selected and purified. Libraries were sequenced paired-end with 100 bp reads on an Illumina HiSeq2000. The authors' analysis ran thus. Raw data were processed with SOAPnuke, discarding reads with adapters, uncalled bases, mean Phred below 15, or no exact constant-primer or identifier match. COPE v1.2.5 was used to merge high-quality paired reads, and clonotypes were defined as unique nucleotide sequences. Clonotypes were aligned to IMGT TRBV, TRBD and TRBJ reference segments using MiTCR v1.1. Only V-J combinations with frequency above 0.0001, covering 99% to 99.2% of repertoires, were analysed. A TCS score was defined as the ratio of F50 (clonal expansion) to E x V (chaos), with BLOSUM62-based TCRdist applied between CDR3 peptides within each V-J. Welch's t-statistics and random forest reduced around 550 V-J features to fewer than 15, which were used in a naive Bayes classifier (R e1071). The public reads were reanalyzed by TCRdb: fastp trimming at Q25, MiXCR alignment, in-frame beta chains only. Under each unique CDR3 protein, matching rows form one entry showing the most common genes and DNA. TCRdb's processing, not the study's, gives the V and J calls here. The sample includes about 420,000 distinct CDR3 sequences, with approximately 15% observed a single time. Together, the top ten hold around 14% of the sample.

Graves' hyperthyroidism was defined as stable when no progression to ophthalmopathy occurred over 18 months of follow-up. Hyperthyroidism patients were newly diagnosed, had a disease duration of under 2 months, and were aged 18 to 65 years. Any patient with an uncontrolled infection, another autoimmune disease, pregnancy or lactation was excluded. Clinical symptoms, serum thyroxine and TRAb, thyroid ultrasound, and orbital computed tomography formed the basis for the diagnoses. PBMCs were separated from over 9 ml of fresh peripheral blood using Ficoll-Paque density gradient centrifugation. Total RNA was extracted using Trizol reagent, and RNA quality was assessed on an Agilent 2100 Bioanalyzer. The sequence was collected from a young woman with Graves' hyperthyroidism. Sequenced sample: blood.

The DNA sequence follows: TGTGCCAGCAGCTTAGGCAAAGATACGCAGTATTTT. It translates to CASSLGKDTQYF. This chain is built from TRBV13 and TRBJ2-3; no D gene call is confident. From cysteine to phenylalanine, the CDR3 is 12 amino acids long. CDR3 DNA is the only sequence kept; it has 36 bases, read in frame from the first base. CDR1 and CDR2 are read off the germline V gene (reference sequence) as PRHDT and FYEKMQ. Trimming removed 0 bases from V and 5 bases from J, leaving 3 bases between the germline ends.